This T cell receptor beta chain appears in the sequencing data of a study of shared clonotypes between healthy human individuals. Method: immunoSEQ multiplex PCR; TCRdb's copy keeps in-frame clones and lacks some. The table includes hundreds of thousands of clones, over 65% detected once. CDR3 length equals 16 residues. This TCR was sampled from a woman aged 30 to 39 in good health. This chain uses TRBV12-2 with TRBJ1-1; the tabulated D call, TRBD1, remains unverified against the DNA. TRBV12-2 is given as a pseudogene. The sample comprised memory CD4+ T cells sorted from blood. Indicated subset: CD45RA-negative fraction. CDR3 in DNA: TGTGCAAGTCGCCCCCTGACAGGGGGCCGTGGGACTGAAGCTTTCTTT. Translating it yields CASRPLTGGRGTEAFF.